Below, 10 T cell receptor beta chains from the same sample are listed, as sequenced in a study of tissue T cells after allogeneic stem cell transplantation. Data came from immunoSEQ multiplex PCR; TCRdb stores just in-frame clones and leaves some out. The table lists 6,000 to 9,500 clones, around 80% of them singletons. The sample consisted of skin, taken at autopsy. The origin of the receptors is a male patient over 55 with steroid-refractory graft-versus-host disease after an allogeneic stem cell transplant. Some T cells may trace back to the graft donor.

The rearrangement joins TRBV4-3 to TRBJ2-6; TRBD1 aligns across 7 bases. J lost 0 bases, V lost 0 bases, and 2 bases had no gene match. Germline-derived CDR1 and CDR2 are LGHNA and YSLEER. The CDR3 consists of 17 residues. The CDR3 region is CASSQDWTGSGANVLTF. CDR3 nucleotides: TGCGCCAGCAGCCAAGATTGGACAGGCTCTGGGGCCAACGTCCTGACTTTC.

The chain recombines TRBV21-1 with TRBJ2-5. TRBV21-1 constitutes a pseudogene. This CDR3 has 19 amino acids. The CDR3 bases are TGTGCCAGCAGCTCCCACCAGTCGGGACCTAGATACCCAGAAGAGACCCAGTACTTC. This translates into CASSSHQSGPRYPEETQYF.

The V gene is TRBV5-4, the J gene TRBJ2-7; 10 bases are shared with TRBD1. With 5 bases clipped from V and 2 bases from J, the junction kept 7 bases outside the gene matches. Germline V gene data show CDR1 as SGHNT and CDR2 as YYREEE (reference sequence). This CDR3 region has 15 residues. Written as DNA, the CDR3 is TGTGCCAGCAGACGTACCGGGACAGGGGCCTACGAGCAGTACTTC. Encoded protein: CASRRTGTGAYEQYF.

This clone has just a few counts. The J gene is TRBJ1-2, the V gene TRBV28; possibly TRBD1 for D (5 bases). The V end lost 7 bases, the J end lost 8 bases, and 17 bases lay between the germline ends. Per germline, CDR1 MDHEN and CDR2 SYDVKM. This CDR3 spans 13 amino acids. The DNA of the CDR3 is TGTGCCAGCAAAGCGTGGGGGTTAGAAGGCTACACCTTC. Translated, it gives CASKAWGLEGYTF.

The CDR3, as DNA: TGTGCCAGCAGCTTCGGGGGGCTTACAGATACGCAGTATTTT. It translates to CASSFGGLTDTQYF. The V call is TRBV5-4, the J call TRBJ2-3, with D maybe TRBD2 (7 bases). From germline, CDR1 is SGHNT and CDR2 YYREEE (reference sequence). Trimming shortened V by 2 bases and J by 3 bases, and 10 bases separated the two germline ends. This CDR3 has 14 residues.

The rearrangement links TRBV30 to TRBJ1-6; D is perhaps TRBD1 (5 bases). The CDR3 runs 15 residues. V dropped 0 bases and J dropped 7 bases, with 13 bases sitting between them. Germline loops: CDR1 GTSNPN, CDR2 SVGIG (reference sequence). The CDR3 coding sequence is TGTGCCTGGAGTGTACAACAGGCGGTGAATTCACCCCTCCACTTT. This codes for CAWSVQQAVNSPLHF.

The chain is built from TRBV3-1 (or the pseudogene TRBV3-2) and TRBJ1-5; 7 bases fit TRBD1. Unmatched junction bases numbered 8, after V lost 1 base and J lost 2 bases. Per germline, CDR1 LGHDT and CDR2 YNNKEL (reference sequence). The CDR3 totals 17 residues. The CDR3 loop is CASSQVPRTGGNQPQHF. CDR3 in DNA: TGTGCCAGCAGCCAAGTACCAAGGACAGGAGGCAATCAGCCCCAGCATTTT.

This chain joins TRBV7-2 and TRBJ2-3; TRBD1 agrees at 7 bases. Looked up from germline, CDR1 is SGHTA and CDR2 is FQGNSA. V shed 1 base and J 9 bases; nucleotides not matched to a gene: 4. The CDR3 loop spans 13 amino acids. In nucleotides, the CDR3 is TGTGCCAGCAGCTTAGAACAGGGGAGAACGCAGTATTTT. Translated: CASSLEQGRTQYF.

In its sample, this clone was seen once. CDR3 nucleotides: TGTGCCAGCAGCCAGGGGATGGGACAAGAGACCCAGTACTTC. Translated, it gives CASSQGMGQETQYF. The chain has TRBV4-2 and TRBJ2-5; no definite D call. CDR1 and CDR2 (germline): LGHNA, YNFKEQ. The CDR3 length is 14 residues. V shed 3 bases and J shed 2 bases, with 10 bases lying between them.

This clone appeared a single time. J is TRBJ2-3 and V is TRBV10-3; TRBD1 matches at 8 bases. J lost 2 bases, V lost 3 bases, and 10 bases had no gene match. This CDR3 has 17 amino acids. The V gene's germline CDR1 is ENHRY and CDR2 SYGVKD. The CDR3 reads CAISESGQGGFTDTQYF. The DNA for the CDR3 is TGTGCCATCAGTGAATCCGGACAGGGCGGCTTCACAGATACGCAGTATTTT.